The T cell receptor (beta chain) described here comes from a study of spatial heterogeneity in lung cancer. Study summary: Consistent detection of more beta-chain than alpha-chain sequences was observed. The average appearance count of each unique TCR and UMI combination in raw reads was more than nine.

TCRdb ran MiXCR on the 5' RACE reads and lists one entry per CDR3 protein. Here the sample spans several thousand distinct CDR3 sequences, 14% to 15% being singletons. Study-wide findings and caveats: Tumor mutation counts were tracked by expanded intratumoral alpha and beta TCR counts.

The J segment lost 3 bases and the V segment lost 6 bases, leaving 8 bases of the junction unmatched. The length of the CDR3 is 15 residues. The V gene's germline CDR1 is SNHLY and CDR2 FYNNEI. Time point described: sample taken at primary tumor resection. A total of under 80 untreated early-stage non-small cell lung cancer patients served as donors. Sequencing was performed on whole RNA extracted from tumor and nontumor lung tissue, or from frozen PBMC, and the material was left unsorted. By share, this clonotype counts as large. Antigen specificity is unknown. This beta chain came through as a stray read in a library set up for alpha chains, and its size says little.

The chain has TRBV2 and TRBJ1-5, with 7 bases matching TRBD1. This specimen was lung tumor tissue, taken at surgery. The receptor's source is a female donor with early-stage non-small cell lung cancer. The DNA of the CDR3 is TGTGCCAGCAGACGGACAGGAAACTTCAATCAGCCCCAGCATTTT. Residues: CASRRTGNFNQPQHF. Together with reference TRBV2 and TRBJ1-5, the CDR3 gives the full variable domain: EPEVTQTPSHQVTQMGQEVILRCVPISNHLYFYWYRQILGQKVEFLVSFYNNEISEKSEIFDDQFSVERPDGSNFTLKIRSTKLEDSAMYFCASRRTGNFNQPQHFGDGTRLSIL.